This is a list of T cell receptor beta chains from one sample in a study of blood T cell repertoires in COVID-19. The data were produced by immunoSEQ multiplex PCR, yet TCRdb's version contains in-frame clones alone and is incomplete. The sample lists 45,000 to 60,000 clones, 75% to 90% occurring once. Sequencing input: peripheral blood. The source of these receptors is a man aged 60 to 75 with acute or convalescent COVID-19. Each CDR3 is given with its conserved first and last residue. D genes are given only for firm matches. Size is omitted from some rows. Given values are once, few, many or a class for expanded clones.

CDR3nt | CDR3aa | v_gene | abundance | d_gene | j_gene
TGTGCCAGTAGTGCTGCGAATGGGGGGGCCGCGTTCTTC | CASSAANGGAAFF | TRBV19 | once | - | TRBJ2-1
TGTGCCAGCAGGGCAGGGAACAATGGCTACACCTTC | CASRAGNNGYTF | TRBV6-5 | - | - | TRBJ1-2
TGTGCCAGTAGTCAGACAGGGGGCAACAATCAGCCCCAGCATTTT | CASSQTGGNNQPQHF | TRBV19 | once | TRBD1 | TRBJ1-5
TGTGCCAGCAGTTTACGCCCCGGGAATCAGCCCCAGCATTTT | CASSLRPGNQPQHF | TRBV27 | few | - | TRBJ1-5
TGTGCCAGCAGTGAAGCTATCAGGTGGACCTACGAGCAGTACTTC | CASSEAIRWTYEQYF | TRBV2 | once | - | TRBJ2-7
TGTGCCAGCAGTTACGGCCCCGGAAACACCATATATTTT | CASSYGPGNTIYF | TRBV6-5 | - | - | TRBJ1-3
TGTGCCAGCAGCGGGACAGCTACGGAGACCCAGTACTTC | CASSGTATETQYF | TRBV6-5 | - | TRBD1 | TRBJ2-5
TGTGCCAGCAGCCTCAATGGTTACAGGGGGGAGTACTATGGCTACACCTTC | CASSLNGYRGEYYGYTF | TRBV27 | - | TRBD1 | TRBJ1-2
TGTGCCATCAGCCAATCGACTAGCGGGACGTACAATGAGCAGTTCTTC | CAISQSTSGTYNEQFF | TRBV10-3 | - | TRBD2 | TRBJ2-1
TGTGCCACCAGCAGGCGAGGACAGCCCTCTAGAGGCTACACCTTC | CATSRRGQPSRGYTF | TRBV15 | - | - | TRBJ1-2
TGTGCCAGCAGCCCCGGACAGGACAATGAGCAGTTCTTC | CASSPGQDNEQFF | TRBV6-2/TRBV6-3 | - | TRBD1 | TRBJ2-1
TGCGCCAGCAGCTCGGAGGGGGGGATTGGTAGTGGGTCCTACAATGAGCAGTTCTTC | CASSSEGGIGSGSYNEQFF | TRBV5-1 | - | - | TRBJ2-1
TGTGCCAGCAGTTTAGGAGGGAACACTGAAGCTTTCTTT | CASSLGGNTEAFF | TRBV12-3/TRBV12-4 | - | - | TRBJ1-1
TGTGCCAGCAGGGACAGGGATGGCTACACCTTC | CASRDRDGYTF | TRBV2 | - | TRBD1 | TRBJ1-2
TGTGCCAGCAGCCCCAGCGGGGGGACGGACGAGCAGTACTTC | CASSPSGGTDEQYF | TRBV6-5 | - | TRBD2 | TRBJ2-7
TGTGCCAGCAGCTTAACCGACAGTACGAACACCGGGGAGCTGTTTTTT | CASSLTDSTNTGELFF | TRBV7-6 | - | - | TRBJ2-2
TGTGCCAGTAGTATACGGGAGACACGGAACACCGGGGAGCTGTTTTTT | CASSIRETRNTGELFF | TRBV19 | - | - | TRBJ2-2
TGTGCCAGCAGGCCGGGGGGATCCACCTATGGCTACACCTTC | CASRPGGSTYGYTF | TRBV6-5 | - | - | TRBJ1-2
TGTGCCAGTTCCGCCCGCAGGGTAGCCTATGGCTACACCTTC | CASSARRVAYGYTF | TRBV19 | - | - | TRBJ1-2
TGCGCCAGCAGCCCCGACGGGGGAAGGGGAGAGACCCAGTACTTC | CASSPDGGRGETQYF | TRBV5-1 | - | - | TRBJ2-5
TGTGCCAGCAGTTTAGCCGTGGGTCCCTCAGGGCATGGCTACACCTTC | CASSLAVGPSGHGYTF | TRBV27 | - | - | TRBJ1-2
TGTGCCAGCAGTGATCAACAGGGTTGGGATGGCTACACCTTC | CASSDQQGWDGYTF | TRBV25-1 | - | - | TRBJ1-2
TGTGCCAGCAGTTTATCGCAGGGGGCACAGGAGCAGTACTTC | CASSLSQGAQEQYF | TRBV27 | - | TRBD1 | TRBJ2-7
TGTGCCAGCAGCTTAGGGCAGTCCTATGGCTACACCTTC | CASSLGQSYGYTF | TRBV11-2 | - | - | TRBJ1-2
TGTGCCAGCAGCTCGAGAGGCAGGGTCAATGAGCAGTTCTTC | CASSSRGRVNEQFF | TRBV3-1/TRBV3-2 | - | - | TRBJ2-1
TGTGCCAGCAGTCTAAACAGGGGAGGTGGCTATGGCTACACCTTC | CASSLNRGGGYGYTF | TRBV27 | - | TRBD1 | TRBJ1-2
TGTGCCAGCAGCTTGGATGTCAGGAACACTGAAGCTTTCTTT | CASSLDVRNTEAFF | TRBV5-4 | - | - | TRBJ1-1
TGTGCCAGCAGCCCTGGGACAGGGGGATCCTACGAGCAGTACTTC | CASSPGTGGSYEQYF | TRBV3-1/TRBV3-2 | once | TRBD1 | TRBJ2-7
TGTGCCAGCAGTCGACCGGGACAGGGGACTTGCGAGCAGTACTTC | CASSRPGQGTCEQYF | TRBV28 | - | TRBD1 | TRBJ2-7
TGTGCCAGCAGCCCGAGACTCCCATCCTACGAGCAGTACTTC | CASSPRLPSYEQYF | TRBV9 | once | - | TRBJ2-7
TGCGCCAGCAGCCCGTGGGGGACTAGCGAGACCCAGTACTTC | CASSPWGTSETQYF | TRBV4-3 | - | TRBD2 | TRBJ2-5
TGTGCCAGCAGCCAAGCGGACAGGTTCAATGAGCAGTTCTTC | CASSQADRFNEQFF | TRBV3-1/TRBV3-2 | - | TRBD1 | TRBJ2-1
TGCAGTGCGCGAGGAAACACTGAAGCTTTCTTT | CSARGNTEAFF | TRBV20-1 | - | - | TRBJ1-1
TGTGCCTGTAGAGGAGTCCAGGGGAACACCGGGGAGCTGTTTTTT | CACRGVQGNTGELFF | TRBV25-1 | - | - | TRBJ2-2
TGTGCCTGGAGTCAGCGAGGAGATAATTCACCCCTCCACTTT | CAWSQRGDNSPLHF | TRBV30 | once | - | TRBJ1-6
TGTGCCAGCAGCCCGACAGGGACTGAAGCTTTCTTT | CASSPTGTEAFF | TRBV7-8 | - | TRBD1 | TRBJ1-1
TGTGCCAGCAAAAAATCGGGACTAGCGGGAGACGGTGAGCAGTTCTTC | CASKKSGLAGDGEQFF | TRBV2 | - | TRBD2 | TRBJ2-1
TGTGCCAGCTCAAGCCAGGGGATTCCCGGGGAGCTGTTTTTT | CASSSQGIPGELFF | TRBV18 | once | - | TRBJ2-2
TGCGCCAGCAGCTGGGGGACAGGCCTCTCTGGAAACACCATATATTTT | CASSWGTGLSGNTIYF | TRBV5-1 | - | TRBD1 | TRBJ1-3
TGTGCCAGCAGCCAAGTGGGGACAGGGGGCAGCAATCAGCCCCAGCATTTT | CASSQVGTGGSNQPQHF | TRBV4-2 | - | TRBD1 | TRBJ1-5
TGTGCCAGTAGTATTGGTATGGCGGGGACCTACAATGAGCAGTTCTTC | CASSIGMAGTYNEQFF | TRBV19 | once | - | TRBJ2-1
TGTGCCAGCAGTTACTGGGCAGGGGTAGGGGCCAACGTCCTGACTTTC | CASSYWAGVGANVLTF | TRBV6-5 | - | - | TRBJ2-6
TGTGCCAGTAGTAGGGGGGAACGGTTTCAGCCCCAGCATTTT | CASSRGERFQPQHF | TRBV19 | - | - | TRBJ1-5
TGTGCCAGCAGTTCTCAGGGTATGAACACTGAAGCTTTCTTT | CASSSQGMNTEAFF | TRBV6-5 | - | - | TRBJ1-1
TGCGCCAGCAGCCAAGACCCAGGGGCCCCCTACAATGAGCAGTTCTTC | CASSQDPGAPYNEQFF | TRBV4-1 | - | - | TRBJ2-1
TGTGCCAGCAGGGGTTTGGGGGCTCGAGGCTACACCTTC | CASRGLGARGYTF | TRBV2 | - | - | TRBJ1-2
TGCGCCAGCAGCCAAGATCACGCAGGGTACTATGGCTACACCTTC | CASSQDHAGYYGYTF | TRBV4-1 | - | - | TRBJ1-2
TGCGCCAGCAGCATGGACAGGGGAGCGTATCAGCCCCAGCATTTT | CASSMDRGAYQPQHF | TRBV4-3 | - | TRBD1 | TRBJ1-5
TGCAGCGTTGAAGATCCGGACAGGGGCTCTGTCTTC | CSVEDPDRGSVF | TRBV29-1 | once | TRBD1 | TRBJ2-1
TGCAGACCCACGGTTCTTGAAGCTTTCTTT | CRPTVLEAFF | TRBV20-1 | - | - | TRBJ1-1
TGTGCCAGCAGCCAAGCAAATTTTGGCGGAATGGGCGAGCAGTACTTC | CASSQANFGGMGEQYF | TRBV3-1/TRBV3-2 | - | - | TRBJ2-7
TGTGCCAGCAGCTTAGCGCTGGGACTAGCGGGGTCCTCCTACAATGAGCAGTTCTTC | CASSLALGLAGSSYNEQFF | TRBV7-9 | - | TRBD2 | TRBJ2-1
TGTGCCAGCAGCCAAGAACAGTTCGAGCAGTACTTC | CASSQEQFEQYF | TRBV14 | - | - | TRBJ2-7
TGCGCCAGCAGCTATAATATGTTAGCGATTAACACCGGGGAGCTGTTTTTT | CASSYNMLAINTGELFF | TRBV4-1 | - | - | TRBJ2-2
TGTGCCAGCAGCCAATCACCGGGACAGGGATCCGCAACTAATGAAAAACTGTTTTTT | CASSQSPGQGSATNEKLFF | TRBV5-4 | once | TRBD1 | TRBJ1-4